The clone carrying this T cell receptor beta chain was found a few times. Its antigen is still unknown. A multiplex PCR was run with 60 Vbeta primers and 13 Jbeta primers. The data were produced by immunoSEQ multiplex PCR, yet TCRdb's version contains in-frame clones alone and is incomplete. The sample has some 150,000 clones, 80% seen once. This CDR3 comprises 16 residues. CDR1 is SGHRS and CDR2 is YFSETQ in the germline V gene. Trimming stripped 0 bases from V and 7 bases from J, with 16 bases between. The data were taken from a study of cytomegalovirus exposure and HLA in healthy donors. General study points: Among donors in an Asian-associated ancestry cluster, a later analysis reportedly found fewer N-insertions than the roughly 730-donor mean. Among TCR beta chains, those listed as cytomegalovirus-associated numbered about 160.

The chain links TRBV5-1 to TRBJ1-4; D might be TRBD1 (6 bases). This TCR derives from a man aged 25-45 years in good health and CMV-seronegative. Material: PBMCs. The CDR3 here is CASSLVLAGASEKLFF. In nucleotides, the CDR3 is TGCGCCAGCAGCTTGGTCTTAGCGGGGGCCAGTGAAAAACTGTTTTTT.